This T cell receptor beta chain was identified in a study of glioma-infiltrating T cells. Findings and caveats of the study: Tissue and blood shared very few CDR3 sequences. Non-neoplastic patients had below-expected tissue-blood divergence, while all gliomas exceeded expectation.

To note about this clonotype: The target antigen is unknown.

Amplification of TCR alpha and beta CDR3 regions from RNA used iRepertoire nested multiplex PCR. For one-step reverse transcription and amplification, 100-400 ng of tissue mRNA or PBMC total RNA was used. TCRdb recomputed calls from the multiplex PCR reads with MiXCR, one row per CDR3 protein. The sample carries 150,000 to 200,000 distinct CDR3 sequences, more than 30% recorded once. The V gene lost 1 base and the J gene lost 8 bases, with 13 bases spanning the gap. In germline, CDR1 is SGHRS, CDR2 YFSETQ. CDR3 length: 14 residues. V gene TRBV5-1 combines with J gene TRBJ1-3, with D maybe TRBD1 (5 bases). The receptor was derived from a human donor with low-grade glioma or glioblastoma, undergoing nonglioma brain surgery, or in good health (not recorded which). Input material: glioma tissue, nonneoplastic brain tissue, or PBMCs (not recorded which). CDR3 in DNA: TGCGCCAGCAGCTTGCTGGGACCTCCGGACACCATATATTTT. This codes for CASSLLGPPDTIYF.